Sequencing of this TCR beta chain was carried out in a study of T cells in women clearing cervical HPV infection. At the level of the study: Cases' blood sampling followed lesion detection by median about 150 days (90 to 200). HLA type could not be excluded as a confounder.

Germline-derived CDR1 and CDR2 are SNHLY and FYNNEI. This CDR3 has 13 amino acids. Trimming removed 6 bases at V and 7 bases at J, with 13 bases between. On this clone: The DNA ends 3 residues before the CDR3 does, and the rest of the CDR3 is filled in from the germline J gene.

Assay: immunoSEQ multiplex PCR; the TCRdb copy retains only in-frame clones and omits some. The sample includes roughly 47,000 clones. Dot-blot hybridization genotyped cervical HPV amplified with MY09/MY11 PCR. The TCR originated in a woman aged 18 to 69 with a cervical HPV16 infection that either progressed to CIN3+ or cleared (not recorded which). The sequenced sample consisted of blood buffy coat. The rearrangement uses TRBV2 and TRBJ1-5; D is perhaps TRBD1 (5 bases). Incomplete CDR3 DNA: TGTGCCAGCAGGGAGCAGGGAGGGCAGCCC. Its translation is CASREQGGQP. The whole CDR3 protein reads CASREQGGQPQHF.